Below are 18 T cell receptor beta chains sequenced from a single sample in a study of spatial heterogeneity in lung cancer. Their antigen targets remain unknown. Overall study findings and caveats: Mutation counts in tumors were tracked by counts of expanded intratumoral alpha and beta TCRs.

TCRdb independently ran MiXCR on the 5' RACE reads; one entry per CDR3 protein. The data contain several thousand distinct CDR3 sequences, 15% to 20% of them singletons. Time point described: sample taken at primary tumor resection. Here the sequenced sample was lung tumor tissue, taken at surgery. These receptors came from a male donor with early-stage non-small cell lung cancer.

Many counts were recorded for this clonotype. This chain uses TRBV27 with TRBJ1-2; 7 positions agree with TRBD1. The CDR3 totals 15 residues. The germline CDR1 and CDR2 sequences are MNHEY and SMNVEV (reference sequence). Trimming removed 6 bases from V and 5 bases from J; junction bases left unmatched: 12. The CDR3 DNA is TGTGCCAGCAGCCAGCTCGGGACAGACATATATGGCTACACCTTC. This codes for CASSQLGTDIYGYTF.

This chain uses TRBV6-5 with TRBJ1-2, with D uncertain. The CDR3 runs 13 residues. Germline values: CDR1 MNHEY, CDR2 SVGAGI. V gave up 2 bases and J gave up 8 bases, with 12 bases separating them. CDR3 residues: CASSYQWPGGYTF. DNA of the CDR3: TGTGCCAGCAGTTACCAATGGCCGGGAGGCTACACCTTC.

This clonotype was detected only a few times. This rearrangement joins TRBV2 to TRBJ1-1; D gene unclear. Germline lookup yields CDR1 SNHLY and CDR2 FYNNEI. This CDR3 has 14 amino acids. V lost 2 bases and J 4 bases, leaving 11 bases between the germline ends. The CDR3 DNA is TGTGCCAGCAGTGAAATCGGCCCGGCCACTGAAGCTTTCTTT. It codes for CASSEIGPATEAFF.

By sample fraction, this clonotype is medium-sized. This chain connects TRBV20-1 to TRBJ2-5; 9 bases align to TRBD2. V was pared by 4 bases and J by 4 bases, with 4 bases of the junction left unmatched. From germline, CDR1 is DFQATT and CDR2 SNEGSKA (reference sequence). This CDR3 has 13 amino acids. CDR3 loop: CSAMGLAGETQYF. The CDR3 DNA is TGCAGTGCTATGGGACTAGCCGGAGAGACCCAGTACTTC.

The chain employs TRBV12-3 or TRBV12-4 and TRBJ2-2; no clear D. CDR3 length: 12 amino acids. Between the trimmed V and J ends, which lost 6 bases and 6 bases, there was a span of 8 bases. This chain's CDR3 is CASRNSPGELFF. CDR3 nucleotide sequence: TGTGCCAGCAGGAACAGCCCCGGGGAGCTGTTTTTT.

This clonotype turned up a few times. The rearrangement joins TRBV9 to TRBJ1-4; possibly TRBD1 for D (5 bases). Per germline, CDR1 SGDLS and CDR2 YYNGEE. Between the trimmed V and J ends, which lost 2 bases and 3 bases, there was a span of 8 bases. The CDR3 runs 14 residues. The CDR3 spells CASSVDSSNEKLFF. The DNA for the CDR3 is TGTGCCAGCAGCGTCGACAGCTCTAATGAAAAACTGTTTTTT.

The gene calls are TRBV7-9 and TRBJ1-1; D ambiguous. This CDR3 is 12 amino acids long. Germline V gene sequence: CDR1 SEHNR, CDR2 FQNEAQ (reference sequence). Trimming cost V 8 bases and J 3 bases, with 10 bases left between them. CDR3 protein: CASGSWDTEAFF. The CDR3 region has the DNA TGTGCCAGCGGCTCTTGGGACACTGAAGCTTTCTTT.

Sample share makes this clonotype medium-sized. This sequence joins TRBV7-2 and TRBJ2-3; TRBD2 agrees at 7 bases. The CDR3 contains 14 residues. From germline, CDR1 is SGHTA and CDR2 FQGNSA. The junction had 8 bases not matched to a gene; V was cut back by 5 bases and J by 6 bases. CDR3 nucleotides: TGTGCCAGCAGCGCACCTAGCGGATGGGATACGCAGTATTTT. It specifies CASSAPSGWDTQYF.

A few counts support this clonotype. V usage is TRBV4-1 and J usage is TRBJ1-4, with TRBD1 as a possible D gene (5 bases). Trimming removed 4 bases from V and 7 bases from J, with 16 bases in between. CDR1 and CDR2 (germline): MGHRA, YSYEKL. There are 15 residues in the CDR3. The chain's CDR3 is CASSLRTTTAEKLFF. The CDR3 coding sequence is TGCGCCAGCAGCCTCCGGACAACCACGGCTGAAAAACTGTTTTTT.

By share of the sample, this clonotype is medium-sized. CDR3 amino acids: CASSISVLSGGGYTF. The CDR3 DNA reads TGTGCCAGTAGTATTTCGGTCTTATCGGGTGGTGGCTACACCTTC. V is TRBV19 and J is TRBJ1-2; no firm D call. Trimming took off 3 bases at V and 7 bases at J, with 18 bases between the two ends. The CDR3 consists of 15 residues. In germline, CDR1 is LNHDA, CDR2 SQIVND (reference sequence). Using reference TRBV19 and TRBJ1-2 for the parts outside the CDR3, the full variable domain is DGGITQSPKYLFRKEGQNVTLSCEQNLNHDAMYWYRQDPGQGLRLIYYSQIVNDFQKGDIAEGYSVSREKKESFPLTVTSAQKNPTAFYLCASSISVLSGGGYTFGSGTRLTVV.

The chain employs TRBV7-8 and TRBJ2-7; 7 bases fit TRBD1. Losses at the gene ends were 4 bases for V and 6 bases for J; bases not matched to a gene: 9. The CDR3 covers 14 residues. CDR1 SGHVS and CDR2 FQNEAQ come from the germline V gene. The CDR3 DNA follows: TGTGCCAGCAGCTCAGACAGGGTCCTGGGCGAGCAGTACTTC. Its protein is CASSSDRVLGEQYF.

This clonotype was observed many times. The chain recombines TRBV13 with TRBJ2-7; 14 bases agree with TRBD2. Germline lookup yields CDR1 PRHDT and CDR2 FYEKMQ (reference sequence). J lost 2 bases, V lost 3 bases, and 0 bases had no gene match. This CDR3 spans 15 amino acids. The CDR3 loop is CASSLGLAGAYEQYF. CDR3 coding DNA: TGTGCCAGCAGCTTGGGACTAGCGGGGGCCTACGAGCAGTACTTC.

V is TRBV5-1 and J is TRBJ2-2, with D unclear. Germline V lookup: CDR1 SGHRS, CDR2 YFSETQ. Trimming removed 4 bases from V and 0 bases from J, with 13 bases in between. The CDR3 is 16 amino acids. CDR3 DNA sequence: TGCGCCAGCAGCGACACCACAAGATCGAACACCGGGGAGCTGTTTTTT. This translates into CASSDTTRSNTGELFF.

This clonotype was observed a few times. V is TRBV24-1 and J is TRBJ2-1; D tentatively reads TRBD1 or TRBD2 (6 bases each). Germline values: CDR1 KGHDR, CDR2 SFDVKD. This CDR3 contains 13 residues. V shed 8 bases and J shed 7 bases, with 14 bases lying between them. CDR3 nucleotide sequence: TGTGCCACCACCCGGTCGGGGGCTAATGAGCAGTTCTTC. Translating gives CATTRSGANEQFF.

The genes are TRBV5-1 and TRBJ2-3; TRBD2 agrees at 11 bases. The germline V gene has CDR1 SGHRS and CDR2 YFSETQ. Losses at the gene ends were 4 bases for V and 4 bases for J; bases not matched to a gene: 8. The CDR3 runs to 16 residues. In DNA form, the CDR3 reads TGCGCCAGCAGCCTTCCTAGCGGGGGGCGCCCAGATACGCAGTATTTT. Translated: CASSLPSGGRPDTQYF. Variable domain in full (rest from reference TRBV5-1 and TRBJ2-3): KAGVTQTPRYLIKTRGQQVTLSCSPISGHRSVSWYQQTPGQGLQFLFEYFSETQRNKGNFPGRFSGRQFSNSRSEMNVSTLELGDSALYLCASSLPSGGRPDTQYFGPGTRLTVL.

By frequency in the sample, this clonotype is medium-sized (0.01 to 0.1%). The chain recombines TRBV20-1 with TRBJ1-5; no definite D call. The length of the CDR3 is 14 residues. Germline V lookup: CDR1 DFQATT, CDR2 SNEGSKA (reference sequence). The V gene lost 0 bases and the J gene lost 4 bases, with 10 bases spanning the gap. The CDR3 DNA follows: TGCAGTGCTAGAGACAAACGAGGTAATCAGCCCCAGCATTTT. Translating gives CSARDKRGNQPQHF.

The chain carries TRBV10-3 and TRBJ2-7; 9 bases line up with TRBD2. The CDR3 has 17 amino acids. V gave up 0 bases and J gave up 2 bases; unmatched junction bases: 8. Germline CDR1 is ENHRY and CDR2 is SYGVKD. The CDR3, as DNA: TGTGCCATCAGTGAGTCCCTAGCGGGGATCCCCGCCTACGAGCAGTACTTC. This codes for CAISESLAGIPAYEQYF.

The genes are TRBV11-2 and TRBJ2-2; D may be TRBD1 (6 bases). Germline CDR1 reads SGHAT; CDR2 reads FQNNGV. The CDR3 sequence is 16 residues long. Trimming removed 3 bases at V and 5 bases at J, with 16 bases between. DNA of the CDR3: TGTGCCAGCAGCTTGTGGGGGCGAAGATTTACCGGGGAGCTGTTTTTT. This translates into CASSLWGRRFTGELFF.